These T cell receptor beta chains were read from a single sample in a study of T cell responses to AZD1222 COVID-19 vaccine. Produced via immunoSEQ multiplex PCR; TCRdb's table is partial and in-frame only. The sample has approximately 100,000 clones, roughly 87% seen once. The input for sequencing was peripheral blood, taken on day 0 of AZD1222 vaccination. The source is an adult in good health. CDR3s include the opening cysteine and the closing phenylalanine or tryptophan. The D gene is left open where the match is weak. Clone size is stated in some rows and not others, as once, few, many or a class when expanded.

j_call v_call clone_size d_call cdr3_nt cdr3_aa
TRBJ2-3 TRBV19 NA NA TGTGCCAGTAGTATATCCAAGGGGCCAGGGGCAGATACGCAGTATTTT CASSISKGPGADTQYF
TRBJ2-7 TRBV28 NA NA TGTGCCAGCACCAAGGGGGATTACGAGCAGTACTTC CASTKGDYEQYF
TRBJ2-1 TRBV13 NA NA TGTGCCAGCAGCTTAACGCTGGGGCACCATGAGCAGTTCTTC CASSLTLGHHEQFF
TRBJ1-1 TRBV5-1 NA NA TGCGCCAGCAGCTTGGGACGGTACCTAAGGAACACTGAAGCTTTCTTT CASSLGRYLRNTEAFF
TRBJ1-1 TRBV29-1 NA TRBD1 TGCAGCGTCAAGACAGGGCCCACTGAAGCTTTCTTT CSVKTGPTEAFF
TRBJ2-1 TRBV5-1 NA TRBD2 TGCGCCAGCCGACTAGCATCCTCCTACAATGAGCAGTTCTTC CASRLASSYNEQFF
TRBJ2-7 TRBV5-4 NA TRBD1 TGTGCCAGCAGCAGTCAGGACAGGGCCCTCTACGAGCAGTACTTC CASSSQDRALYEQYF
TRBJ2-7 TRBV3-1/TRBV3-2 few NA TGTGCCAGCAGCCAGGACAGAGCCTACGAGCAGTACTTC CASSQDRAYEQYF
TRBJ1-5 TRBV5-5 NA NA TGTGCCAGCAGCCCACTTACAGGGAACAATCAGCCCCAGCATTTT CASSPLTGNNQPQHF
TRBJ1-6 TRBV28 NA NA TGTGCCAGCAGAGGGTATAATTCACCCCTCCACTTT CASRGYNSPLHF
TRBJ2-5 TRBV19 NA TRBD2 TGTGCCAGTAGTATAGCCCCTCTAGCGGGAGCACCACAAGAGACCCAGTACTTC CASSIAPLAGAPQETQYF
TRBJ1-3 TRBV5-5 NA TRBD1 TGTGCCAGCAGCTTGGGAGGACAGGGCTCTGGAAACACCATATATTTT CASSLGGQGSGNTIYF
TRBJ1-2 TRBV28 NA TRBD1 TGTGCCAGCAGTTCCGCCGGGACAGGAGGCGGCTACACCTTC CASSSAGTGGGYTF
TRBJ2-2 TRBV9 NA TRBD2 TGTGCCAGCAGCGTAGAGTCGGGGGGAACCGTTTGGCTGTTTTTT CASSVESGGTVWLFF
TRBJ2-5 TRBV27 NA TRBD2 TGTGCCAGCAGTTGGCTAGCGGGAGGTGGAGAGACCCAGTACTTC CASSWLAGGGETQYF
TRBJ1-1 TRBV15 NA NA TGTGCCACCAGCAGAGATAACAGTAAGAACACTGAAGCTTTCTTT CATSRDNSKNTEAFF
TRBJ2-2 TRBV5-1 NA TRBD2 TGCGCCAGCAGCTTGGGTCTAGCGGGAGTAGCCGGGGAGCTGTTTTTT CASSLGLAGVAGELFF
TRBJ1-5 TRBV11-2 NA NA TGTGCCAGCAGCTTAGGGAGGGGTCAGCCCCAGCATTTT CASSLGRGQPQHF
TRBJ2-1 TRBV5-1 many NA TGCGCCAGCAGCCTAGGACTCGACGTTGGTGAGCAGTTCTTC CASSLGLDVGEQFF
TRBJ2-7 TRBV30 NA NA TGTGCCTGGAGTAGGGGACGGGCTTCCTACGAGCAGTACTTC CAWSRGRASYEQYF
TRBJ1-1 TRBV30 NA NA TGTGCCTGGAGTGTTAGGGAAAACACTGAAGCTTTCTTT CAWSVRENTEAFF
TRBJ1-2 TRBV7-2 NA NA TGTGCCAGCAGCTTAGTGATGTTCTATGGCTACACCTTC CASSLVMFYGYTF
TRBJ1-6 TRBV12-3/TRBV12-4 few NA TGTGCCAGCAACCTCTATAATTCACCCCTCCACTTT CASNLYNSPLHF
TRBJ1-2 TRBV18 once NA TGTGCCAGCTCACTACAGGGATCCTATGGCTACACCTTC CASSLQGSYGYTF
TRBJ1-4 TRBV2 NA NA TGTGCCAGCAGGAGAGACAGTGTTGATAATGAAAAACTGTTTTTT CASRRDSVDNEKLFF
TRBJ2-1 TRBV28 NA TRBD2 TGTGCCAGCAGAAGCGGGAGGGGTGGCAATGAGCAGTTCTTC CASRSGRGGNEQFF
TRBJ2-1 TRBV7-6 many TRBD2 TGTGCCAGCAGCTCCCTCGCTAGCGGGAGTCGTGAGCAGTTCTTC CASSSLASGSREQFF